The sequence of this TCR beta chain was determined in a study of human T cells and chemical hapten exposure. In the study overall: Doses of diphenylcyclopropenone went to the patients' scalps weekly throughout the roughly 22-week study.

In the original analysis: Samples had a median of around 94,000 TCRs, ranging roughly 20,000 to 690,600. One entry per CDR3 protein, called by TCRdb with MiXCR from the RACE reads. The authors' filters were not applied to this entry. The sample holds roughly 50,000 distinct CDR3 sequences; approximately 11% are singletons and the top ten take 1.5% to 2%. This clonotype was counted between two and nine times. Antigen specificity is unknown. Study-level findings and limits: Having alopecia, the donors may differ immunologically from healthy people. The number of TCRs above 1 in 1000 frequency did not change after DPC sensitization.

Time point reported: patch test 1, 2 weeks after DPC sensitization. As for treatment: therapeutic diphenylcyclopropenone sensitization with weekly scalp DPC. The authors' total RNA extraction used unfractionated whole blood. The sequence derives from a woman aged 40-49 years with alopecia areata. Some clones in this sample may be carry-over from other donors' samples. The sequences come from whole blood, collected in connection with sensitization to the hapten diphenylcyclopropenone (DPC).

CDR3 sequence reads: CASSWTSGKEQPQHF. CDR3 nucleotide sequence: TGTGCCAGCAGTTGGACGTCCGGAAAGGAACAGCCCCAGCATTTT. J is TRBJ1-5 and V is TRBV12-3 or TRBV12-4; D gene uncertain. V lost 4 bases and J 7 bases, leaving 17 bases between the germline ends. The CDR3 contains 15 residues.